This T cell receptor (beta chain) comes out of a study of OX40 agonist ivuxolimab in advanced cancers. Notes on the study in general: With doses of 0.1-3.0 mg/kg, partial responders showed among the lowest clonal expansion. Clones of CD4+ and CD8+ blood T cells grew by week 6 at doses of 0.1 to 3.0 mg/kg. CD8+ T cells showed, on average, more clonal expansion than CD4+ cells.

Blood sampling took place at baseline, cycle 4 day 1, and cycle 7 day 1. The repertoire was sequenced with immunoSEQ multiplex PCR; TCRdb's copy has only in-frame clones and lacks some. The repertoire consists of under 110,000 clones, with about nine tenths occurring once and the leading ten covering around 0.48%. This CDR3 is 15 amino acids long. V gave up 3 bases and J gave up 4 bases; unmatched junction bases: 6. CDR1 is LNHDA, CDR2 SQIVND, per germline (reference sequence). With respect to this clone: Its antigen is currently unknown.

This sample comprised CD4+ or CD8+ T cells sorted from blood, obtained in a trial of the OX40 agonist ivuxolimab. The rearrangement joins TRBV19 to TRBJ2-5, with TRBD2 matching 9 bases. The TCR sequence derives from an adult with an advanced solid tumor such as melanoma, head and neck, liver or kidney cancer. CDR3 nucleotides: TGTGCCAGTAGTATTGGCGGGGGGGCCTCAGAGACCCAGTACTTC. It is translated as CASSIGGGASETQYF.